These T cell receptor beta chains were read from a single sample in a study of OX40 agonist ivuxolimab in advanced cancers. The repertoire was sequenced with immunoSEQ multiplex PCR; TCRdb's copy has only in-frame clones and lacks some. The data show several thousand clones, about 86% seen once. The sample in question was CD4+ or CD8+ T cells sorted from blood, obtained in a trial of the OX40 agonist ivuxolimab. The receptors stem from an adult with an advanced solid tumor such as melanoma, head and neck, liver or kidney cancer. Both conserved end residues are part of each CDR3. Each record gives: V gene, clone size, J gene, D gene, CDR3 protein, CDR3 DNA. A D gene is named only where the DNA matches it firmly. Clone size is given for some rows only: seen once, a few or many times, or a class if the clone is expanded.

V: TRBV9
size: .
J: TRBJ2-1
D: TRBD2
CDR3: CASSGGGHNEQFF
DNA: TGTGCCAGCAGCGGCGGGGGGCACAATGAGCAGTTCTTC

V: TRBV9
size: .
J: TRBJ2-5
D: .
CDR3: CASSVSTEETQYF
DNA: TGTGCCAGCAGCGTATCTACAGAAGAGACCCAGTACTTC

V: TRBV2
size: .
J: TRBJ2-5
D: .
CDR3: CASSVREETQYF
DNA: TGTGCCAGCAGCGTCAGGGAAGAGACCCAGTACTTC

V: TRBV9
size: .
J: TRBJ1-2
D: .
CDR3: CASSPLDSPNYGYTF
DNA: TGTGCCAGCAGCCCGCTGGACAGCCCTAACTATGGCTACACCTTC

V: TRBV16
size: .
J: TRBJ1-2
D: .
CDR3: CASSQLRSDGYTF
DNA: TGTGCCAGCAGCCAATTGCGGAGCGATGGCTACACCTTC

V: TRBV13
size: .
J: TRBJ1-5
D: .
CDR3: CASSLGQTENQPQHF
DNA: TGTGCCAGCAGCTTAGGACAAACAGAGAATCAGCCCCAGCATTTT

V: TRBV10-3
size: few
J: TRBJ1-4
D: TRBD1
CDR3: CAISAQGADEKLFF
DNA: TGTGCCATCAGTGCCCAGGGGGCGGATGAAAAACTGTTTTTT

V: TRBV7-9
size: .
J: TRBJ1-1
D: TRBD1
CDR3: CASSPDRGRNTEAFF
DNA: TGTGCCAGCAGCCCGGACAGGGGACGGAACACTGAAGCTTTCTTT

V: TRBV13
size: .
J: TRBJ1-4
D: .
CDR3: CASSYQATSEKLFF
DNA: TGTGCCAGCAGCTACCAAGCGACTAGTGAAAAACTGTTTTTT

V: TRBV7-6
size: .
J: TRBJ1-2
D: .
CDR3: CASSNHRGAEGYTF
DNA: TGTGCCAGCAGCAACCATCGGGGGGCGGAAGGCTACACCTTC

V: TRBV19
size: .
J: TRBJ2-7
D: .
CDR3: CASSMAGAGAYEYEQYF
DNA: TGTGCCAGTAGTATGGCCGGGGCGGGGGCTTATGAATACGAGCAGTACTTC

V: TRBV7-8
size: .
J: TRBJ2-7
D: .
CDR3: CASSIYRESYEQYF
DNA: TGTGCCAGCAGCATCTACAGGGAGTCCTACGAGCAGTACTTC

V: TRBV9
size: once
J: TRBJ1-1
D: .
CDR3: CASSVVGEDEAFF
DNA: TGTGCCAGCAGCGTAGTTGGAGAGGATGAAGCTTTCTTT

V: TRBV9
size: .
J: TRBJ2-3
D: .
CDR3: CASSVPRDSASTDTQYF
DNA: TGTGCCAGCAGCGTCCCTCGGGACTCTGCTAGCACAGATACGCAGTATTTT

V: TRBV9
size: .
J: TRBJ2-5
D: .
CDR3: CASSVGRWETQYF
DNA: TGTGCCAGCAGCGTAGGACGTTGGGAGACCCAGTACTTC

V: TRBV4-3
size: .
J: TRBJ2-7
D: .
CDR3: CASSQAGSGSYEQYF
DNA: TGCGCCAGCAGCCAAGCAGGTTCCGGATCCTACGAGCAGTACTTC

V: TRBV9
size: .
J: TRBJ1-1
D: .
CDR3: CASSVEGGGTEAFF
DNA: TGTGCCAGCAGCGTAGAAGGAGGGGGCACTGAAGCTTTCTTT

V: TRBV6-9
size: .
J: TRBJ2-7
D: TRBD1
CDR3: CASSLPGTDVEQYF
DNA: TGTGCCAGCAGCTTACCCGGGACAGATGTCGAGCAGTACTTC

V: TRBV6-8
size: few
J: TRBJ1-5
D: TRBD1
CDR3: CASSIQGGNQPQHF
DNA: TGTGCCAGCAGCATACAGGGGGGAAATCAGCCCCAGCATTTT

V: TRBV7-6
size: .
J: TRBJ2-1
D: .
CDR3: CASSLRTGNSYNEQFF
DNA: TGTGCCAGCAGCCTACGAACAGGGAACTCCTACAATGAGCAGTTCTTC

V: TRBV10-3
size: .
J: TRBJ2-3
D: TRBD1
CDR3: CAISGTGGGTDTQYF
DNA: TGTGCCATTTCCGGGACAGGGGGAGGTACAGATACGCAGTATTTT

V: TRBV4-3
size: few
J: TRBJ1-1
D: .
CDR3: CASSQEWNSNTEAFF
DNA: TGCGCCAGCAGCCAAGAGTGGAATTCCAACACTGAAGCTTTCTTT

V: TRBV7-6
size: .
J: TRBJ2-7
D: TRBD2
CDR3: CASSSAWGGGYEQYF
DNA: TGTGCCAGCAGCTCTGCCTGGGGGGGAGGCTACGAGCAGTACTTC

V: TRBV2
size: once
J: TRBJ1-2
D: .
CDR3: CASRVGNPPF
DNA: TGTGCCAGCAGAGTCGGGAATCCCCCCTTC

V: TRBV7-9
size: .
J: TRBJ1-1
D: .
CDR3: CASSSNTEAFF
DNA: TGTGCCAGCAGCTCCAACACTGAAGCTTTCTTT

V: TRBV7-2
size: .
J: TRBJ2-3
D: .
CDR3: CASSLFGGTDTQYF
DNA: TGTGCCAGCAGCTTATTTGGGGGCACAGATACGCAGTATTTT

V: TRBV6-5
size: .
J: TRBJ2-7
D: .
CDR3: CASTPGLEGYEQYF
DNA: TGTGCCAGCACCCCGGGTCTGGAGGGCTACGAGCAGTACTTC

V: TRBV27
size: .
J: TRBJ1-2
D: TRBD1
CDR3: CASSHTRQGSYGYTF
DNA: TGTGCCAGCAGCCATACTCGACAGGGGAGCTATGGCTACACCTTC

V: TRBV9
size: .
J: TRBJ2-7
D: TRBD1
CDR3: CASSLGTDPNEQYF
DNA: TGTGCCAGCAGCCTCGGGACAGATCCCAACGAGCAGTACTTC

V: TRBV7-8
size: .
J: TRBJ1-2
D: TRBD1
CDR3: CASSLSQGTGPSGYTF
DNA: TGTGCCAGCAGCTTATCCCAGGGGACAGGGCCTAGTGGCTACACCTTC

V: TRBV6-6
size: .
J: TRBJ2-7
D: TRBD1
CDR3: CASSYRDSGSYEQYF
DNA: TGTGCCAGCAGCTACCGGGACAGTGGGTCCTACGAGCAGTACTTC

V: TRBV11-2
size: .
J: TRBJ2-7
D: TRBD2
CDR3: CASSPGLAVPYEQYF
DNA: TGTGCCAGCAGCCCCGGACTAGCGGTCCCCTACGAGCAGTACTTC

V: TRBV11-1
size: once
J: TRBJ2-7
D: .
CDR3: CASSPPDGTYEQYF
DNA: TGTGCCAGCAGCCCCCCGGACGGGACCTACGAGCAGTACTTC

V: TRBV6-5
size: .
J: TRBJ1-2
D: .
CDR3: CASSYDISNYGYTF
DNA: TGTGCCAGCAGTTACGACATTTCTAACTATGGCTACACCTTC

V: TRBV11-2
size: large
J: TRBJ2-1
D: .
CDR3: CASSLLTNNEQFF
DNA: TGTGCCAGCAGCTTATTGACAAACAATGAGCAGTTCTTC

V: TRBV15
size: .
J: TRBJ1-2
D: .
CDR3: CATSSYDSDDLYGYTF
DNA: TGTGCCACCAGCAGCTACGACTCGGATGACCTATATGGCTACACCTTC

V: TRBV4-3
size: .
J: TRBJ1-5
D: .
CDR3: CASSRRIRDSNQPQHF
DNA: TGCGCCAGCAGCCGAAGAATCCGGGACTCCAATCAGCCCCAGCATTTT

V: TRBV5-4
size: .
J: TRBJ2-7
D: .
CDR3: CASSLVGDDEQYF
DNA: TGTGCCAGCAGCTTGGTCGGGGACGACGAGCAGTACTTC

V: TRBV6-5
size: .
J: TRBJ1-5
D: .
CDR3: CASSSGYHQPQHF
DNA: TGTGCCAGCAGTTCGGGATATCATCAGCCCCAGCATTTT

V: TRBV29-1
size: .
J: TRBJ1-2
D: TRBD1
CDR3: CSVDRTGDYGYTF
DNA: TGCAGCGTTGACCGGACAGGGGACTATGGCTACACCTTC

V: TRBV18
size: .
J: TRBJ1-4
D: .
CDR3: CASSWPGTEKLFF
DNA: TGTGCCAGCTCATGGCCGGGGACAGAAAAACTGTTTTTT

V: TRBV7-9
size: .
J: TRBJ2-3
D: .
CDR3: CASSYGPDTQYF
DNA: TGTGCCAGCAGCTACGGACCAGATACGCAGTATTTT

V: TRBV19
size: .
J: TRBJ1-6
D: .
CDR3: CASSGFGGKYNSPLHF
DNA: TGTGCCAGTAGTGGTTTCGGGGGCAAGTATAATTCACCCCTCCACTTT

V: TRBV4-1
size: .
J: TRBJ2-1
D: .
CDR3: CASSQGGQKNNEQFF
DNA: TGCGCCAGCAGCCAAGGCGGACAGAAAAACAATGAGCAGTTCTTC

V: TRBV10-3
size: once
J: TRBJ1-1
D: .
CDR3: CAISESSFPNTEAFF
DNA: TGTGCCATCAGTGAGAGTAGTTTCCCGAACACTGAAGCTTTCTTT

V: TRBV7-9
size: .
J: TRBJ1-6
D: TRBD1
CDR3: CASSLVTGGNSPLHF
DNA: TGTGCCAGCAGCCTCGTAACAGGGGGGAATTCACCCCTCCACTTT

V: TRBV14
size: .
J: TRBJ2-3
D: .
CDR3: CASSQTRRPTDTQYF
DNA: TGTGCCAGCAGCCAGACGCGGCGACCCACAGATACGCAGTATTTT

V: TRBV14
size: .
J: TRBJ2-1
D: TRBD1
CDR3: CASSHTGGHNEQFF
DNA: TGTGCCAGCAGCCATACAGGGGGACACAATGAGCAGTTCTTC

V: TRBV4-3
size: .
J: TRBJ1-2
D: .
CDR3: CASSQAQNGNYGYTF
DNA: TGCGCCAGCAGCCAAGCCCAGAACGGGAACTATGGCTACACCTTC

V: TRBV7-8
size: .
J: TRBJ2-5
D: .
CDR3: CASSPWGGGGPQETQYF
DNA: TGTGCCAGCAGCCCATGGGGTGGCGGGGGCCCCCAAGAGACCCAGTACTTC

V: TRBV4-1
size: .
J: TRBJ1-1
D: .
CDR3: CASSQDRNLNTEAFF
DNA: TGCGCCAGCAGCCAAGATCGGAACCTCAACACTGAAGCTTTCTTT